The clone carrying this TCR beta chain was detected many times. The antigen remains undetermined. This sample is part of a study of T cells in Graves' hyperthyroidism and ophthalmopathy. TCR beta CDR3 sequences were amplified from RNA transcripts. The study used the HTBI primer set for a first-round RT-PCR of the TCR CDR3. In TCRdb, the multiplex PCR reads were re-called with MiXCR into one record per CDR3 protein. The table lists under 300,000 distinct CDR3 sequences, approximately 14% of them singletons. Trimming removed 2 bases from V and 1 base from J, with 9 bases in between. Germline lookup yields CDR1 MNHEY and CDR2 SMNVEV (reference sequence). This CDR3 region has 14 residues. Across 18 months, stable Graves' hyperthyroidism was marked by no progression to ophthalmopathy. The study excluded patients with uncontrolled infection, other autoimmune disease, pregnancy or lactation. Study-wide findings and caveats: Ophthalmopathy and stable hyperthyroidism were told apart by a 13 V-J model.

This chain joins TRBV27 and TRBJ2-7; D is ambiguous. The sequencing input was blood. The sequence derives from a woman between 40 and 55 years old with Graves' hyperthyroidism. CDR3 residues: CASSLGGLSYEQYF. In DNA, the CDR3 is TGTGCCAGCAGTTTAGGTGGCCTATCCTACGAGCAGTACTTC.